The 25 T cell receptor beta chains given below trace back to one sample, sequenced in a study of blood T cell repertoires in COVID-19. Measured with immunoSEQ multiplex PCR; TCRdb has only the in-frame clones, and not every one. The sample records tens of thousands of clones, under 95% being singletons. Input material: peripheral blood. All receptors derive from a human donor with active COVID-19. The donor label of this sample is uncertain.

This chain links TRBV6-5 with TRBJ2-7; 10 bases agree with TRBD2. The CDR3 consists of 15 residues. Per germline, CDR1 MNHEY and CDR2 SVGAGI. The J segment lost 3 bases and the V segment lost 6 bases, leaving 8 bases of the junction unmatched. CDR3: CASRGLAGDFYEQYF. The CDR3, as DNA: TGTGCCAGCAGGGGGCTAGCGGGGGACTTCTACGAGCAGTACTTC.

The chain recombines TRBV10-3 with TRBJ2-7; 7 bases map to TRBD2. The germline CDR1 and CDR2 sequences are ENHRY and SYGVKD. V dropped 7 bases and J dropped 1; count of bases not matched to a gene: 16. This CDR3 comprises 17 residues. CDR3 coding DNA: TGTGCCATCAAGGCAGTCGGCGGGAGTGATGGATCCTACGAGCAGTACTTC. Protein product: CAIKAVGGSDGSYEQYF.

This clone has only one observation. J is TRBJ2-2 and V is TRBV5-1; tentative D call: TRBD1 (5 bases). This CDR3 is 15 amino acids long. Germline CDR1 SGHRS, CDR2 YFSETQ. V dropped 5 bases and J dropped 8 bases, with 19 bases sitting between them. The CDR3 DNA is TGCGCCAGCAGTTCCTCACGTAGGGGCGTAGGGGAGCTGTTTTTT. Its translation: CASSSSRRGVGELFF. Supplemented by reference TRBV5-1 and TRBJ2-2, the full variable domain reads KAGVTQTPRYLIKTRGQQVTLSCSPISGHRSVSWYQQTPGQGLQFLFEYFSETQRNKGNFPGRFSGRQFSNSRSEMNVSTLELGDSALYLCASSSSRRGVGELFFGEGSRLTVL.

To note about this clone: Other DNA sequences in this specimen translate into the identical CDR3. The chain has TRBV5-1 and TRBJ2-2; D not resolved. This CDR3 has 14 residues. Germline CDR1 reads SGHRS; CDR2 reads YFSETQ. Trimming left V 0 bases short and J 1 base short, with 4 bases between. CDR3 in DNA: TGCGCCAGCAGCTTGGGCGGGAACACCGGGGAGCTGTTTTTT. Amino acid sequence: CASSLGGNTGELFF.

The J gene is TRBJ2-2, the V gene TRBV19; 9 bases line up with TRBD2. The germline CDR1 and CDR2 sequences are LNHDA and SQIVND (reference sequence). V trimming: 8 bases; J trimming: 0 bases; junction bases outside the gene matches: 13. The CDR3 totals 18 residues. The chain's CDR3 is CASSTRLAVKSNTGELFF. CDR3 nucleotide sequence: TGTGCCAGTTCAACGAGACTAGCGGTAAAATCGAACACCGGGGAGCTGTTTTTT.

The chain employs TRBV7-8 and TRBJ2-3, with 7 positions matching TRBD2. The length of the CDR3 is 16 residues. The germline V gene has CDR1 SGHVS and CDR2 FQNEAQ. V was pared by 10 bases and J by 4 bases, with 17 bases of the junction left unmatched. CDR3 coding DNA: TGTGCCATCAGAAGCGGGGCACCGCAGGAACCAGATACGCAGTATTTT. The encoded protein is CAIRSGAPQEPDTQYF.

This rearrangement joins TRBV9 to TRBJ1-2, with D possibly TRBD1 on 6 matching bases. Trimming stripped 0 bases from V and 8 bases from J, with 17 bases between. This CDR3 spans 15 amino acids. The germline V gene has CDR1 SGDLS and CDR2 YYNGEE. CDR3 nucleotides: TGTGCCAGCAGCGTAGGTGGGGGGGCGGCGTACGGCTACACCTTC. Its translation: CASSVGGGAAYGYTF. Using reference TRBV9 and TRBJ1-2 for the parts outside the CDR3, the full variable domain is DSGVTQTPKHLITATGQRVTLRCSPRSGDLSVYWYQQSLDQGLQFLIQYYNGEERAKGNILERFSAQQFPDLHSELNLSSLELGDSALYFCASSVGGGAAYGYTFGSGTRLTVV.

This clone appeared a few times. The chain links TRBV5-1 to TRBJ2-7; TRBD2 matches 14 bases. The CDR3 loop spans 16 amino acids. The germline V gene has CDR1 SGHRS and CDR2 YFSETQ. J gave up 1 base and V 3 bases, and 3 bases lay outside the gene matches. CDR3 sequence (DNA): TGCGCCAGCAGCTCCCGGACTAGCGGGGGGTCCTACGAGCAGTACTTC. Protein: CASSSRTSGGSYEQYF.

J is TRBJ2-1 and V is TRBV9; D possibly corresponds to TRBD2 (7 bases). The germline V and J ends were trimmed by 0 bases and 3 bases, with 19 bases remaining between them. The CDR3 covers 18 residues. Per the germline V gene, CDR1 is SGDLS and CDR2 is YYNGEE. The CDR3 sequence is CASSVGPGGGAIYNEQFF. The DNA of the CDR3 is TGTGCCAGCAGCGTAGGTCCCGGTGGGGGGGCAATCTACAATGAGCAGTTCTTC.

The chain is built from TRBV5-1 and TRBJ1-2; the D is unclear. Germline CDR1 SGHRS, CDR2 YFSETQ. This CDR3 contains 18 residues. V was pared by 0 bases and J by 4 bases, with 22 bases between. CDR3 in amino acids: CASSLARWASEDLYGYTF. The CDR3 DNA sequence: TGCGCCAGCAGCTTGGCTCGGTGGGCCTCCGAAGACCTCTATGGCTACACCTTC. The variable domain in full, with the rest retrieved from reference TRBV5-1 and TRBJ1-2, is KAGVTQTPRYLIKTRGQQVTLSCSPISGHRSVSWYQQTPGQGLQFLFEYFSETQRNKGNFPGRFSGRQFSNSRSEMNVSTLELGDSALYLCASSLARWASEDLYGYTFGSGTRLTVV.

The chain joins TRBV18 to TRBJ1-4; weak D call: TRBD1 (6 bases). V lost 2 bases and J lost 4, with 11 bases in between. The CDR3 is 15 amino acids. Germline V gene data show CDR1 as KGHSH and CDR2 as LQKENI. CDR3 nucleotide sequence: TGTGCCAGCTCACCAATCGACAGGAATAATGAAAAACTGTTTTTT. Residues: CASSPIDRNNEKLFF.

V gene TRBV2 combines with J gene TRBJ2-2; 12 bases are shared with TRBD2. Germline CDR1 reads SNHLY; CDR2 reads FYNNEI. This CDR3 spans 17 amino acids. V shed 7 bases and J 0 bases; nucleotides not matched to a gene: 6. CDR3 sequence (DNA): TGTGCCAGCACATTCCCTAGCGGGGGGGCGAACACCGGGGAGCTGTTTTTT. Its translation: CASTFPSGGANTGELFF.

The V gene is TRBV6-5, the J gene TRBJ1-2; tentatively, D is TRBD1 (6 bases). V lost 5 bases to trimming and J lost 4 bases, with 8 bases between them. The V gene's germline CDR1 is MNHEY and CDR2 SVGAGI. This CDR3 has 12 amino acids. DNA for the CDR3: TGTGCCAGCAGTCAGGACAGCTATGGCTACACCTTC. Protein product: CASSQDSYGYTF.

The chain has TRBV21-1 and TRBJ2-7; TRBD2 is taken as the D call from the table, unchecked against the DNA. TRBV21-1 has pseudogene status. The CDR3 loop spans 11 amino acids. As DNA, the CDR3 is TGTGCCAGCAGCGGGCGGAGGGAACAGTACTTC. Translation: CASSGRREQYF.

The V call is TRBV12-3 or TRBV12-4, the J call TRBJ2-4; a weak D match, TRBD1 (5 bases). The germline V and J ends were trimmed by 5 bases and 6 bases, with 11 bases remaining between them. The CDR3 has 13 amino acids. The CDR3 nucleotides read TGTGCCAGCAGTCTGACAGTAGGAAACATTCAGTACTTC. Its translation: CASSLTVGNIQYF.

The chain recombines TRBV19 with TRBJ1-6; 9 positions match TRBD1. The CDR3 extends over 14 amino acids. V gave up 3 bases and J gave up 6 bases; unmatched junction bases: 0. Germline CDR1 and CDR2: LNHDA and SQIVND (reference sequence). This chain's CDR3 is CASSMGQGNSPLHF. The CDR3 DNA sequence: TGTGCCAGTAGTATGGGACAGGGTAATTCACCCCTCCACTTT.

The chain recombines TRBV19 with TRBJ2-3; a weak D match, TRBD2 (5 bases). Trimming took off 8 bases at V and 0 bases at J, with 15 bases between the two ends. Germline CDR1 is LNHDA and CDR2 is SQIVND (reference sequence). CDR3 length: 15 amino acids. The CDR3 nucleotides are TGTGCCAGTTCCGGTGGGGAGCCCAGCACAGATACGCAGTATTTT. Its translation: CASSGGEPSTDTQYF.

The chain employs TRBV28 and TRBJ2-7, with 7 bases matching TRBD2. There are 16 residues in the CDR3. Per germline, CDR1 MDHEN and CDR2 SYDVKM. Trimming removed 6 bases from V and 7 bases from J; junction bases left unmatched: 18. DNA of the CDR3: TGTGCCAGCAGCCCTCTGAGTTCGGGACTATCCTTGGAGCAGTACTTC. Protein product: CASSPLSSGLSLEQYF.

The chain uses TRBV6-6 and TRBJ1-5, with 8 bases that match TRBD1. CDR3 length: 14 residues. The germline V gene encodes CDR1 MNHNY and CDR2 SVGAGI (reference sequence). V was pared by 6 bases and J by 10 bases, with 11 bases of the junction left unmatched. The CDR3, as DNA: TGTGCCAGCAGGCCAGGACAGGGCTCTTCCCCCCAGCATTTT. It codes for CASRPGQGSSPQHF.

The V gene is TRBV19, the J gene TRBJ1-3, with 8 bases that match TRBD1. The length of the CDR3 is 16 residues. Germline V gives CDR1 LNHDA, CDR2 SQIVND (reference sequence). Trimming removed 5 bases from V and 0 bases from J; junction bases left unmatched: 6. Written as DNA, the CDR3 is TGTGCCAGTAGTTGGGACAGGACGAGCTCTGGAAACACCATATATTTT. Translating gives CASSWDRTSSGNTIYF.

The gene calls are TRBV7-2 and TRBJ1-2, with a weak D call TRBD1 (6 bases). V lost 1 base and J lost 4, with 19 bases in between. CDR3 length: 17 residues. Germline lookup yields CDR1 SGHTA and CDR2 FQGNSA. CDR3 amino acids: CASSLVRVTGGSYGYTF. DNA of the CDR3: TGTGCCAGCAGCTTAGTACGGGTCACTGGGGGCAGCTATGGCTACACCTTC.

This sequence joins TRBV2 and TRBJ2-2; 9 nucleotides match TRBD1. Germline CDR1 SNHLY, CDR2 FYNNEI. The V segment lost 10 bases and the J segment 7 bases; nucleotides outside the gene matches: 13. This CDR3 comprises 15 residues. The CDR3, as DNA: TGTGCCAACTCCGGGACAGGGCTTTTGGGCGGGGAGCTGTTTTTT. Its translation is CANSGTGLLGGELFF. The variable domain in full, completed from reference TRBV2 and TRBJ2-2, reads EPEVTQTPSHQVTQMGQEVILRCVPISNHLYFYWYRQILGQKVEFLVSFYNNEISEKSEIFDDQFSVERPDGSNFTLKIRSTKLEDSAMYFCANSGTGLLGGELFFGEGSRLTVL.

The chain recombines TRBV9 with TRBJ2-4, with a possible D match to TRBD2 (6 bases). The CDR3 is 18 amino acids. Germline V gives CDR1 SGDLS, CDR2 YYNGEE. The V and J ends lost 4 bases and 0 bases respectively, with 20 bases between them. The CDR3 sequence: CASSPHTGRGLAKNIQYF. The CDR3 DNA sequence: TGTGCCAGCAGCCCACACACGGGACGGGGGTTAGCCAAAAACATTCAGTACTTC.

This clone has only a few counts. The gene calls are TRBV28 and TRBJ2-1; 9 bases are shared with TRBD2. J lost 4 bases, V lost 5 bases, and 15 bases had no gene match. The V gene's germline CDR1 is MDHEN and CDR2 SYDVKM. This CDR3 region has 18 residues. Here the CDR3 DNA reads TGTGCCAGCAGTCCAGCGGGGGGTCCCCAAGCCGATTACAATGAGCAGTTCTTC. It translates to CASSPAGGPQADYNEQFF. Drawing the rest from reference TRBV28 and TRBJ2-1, the complete variable domain is DVKVTQSSRYLVKRTGEKVFLECVQDMDHENMFWYRQDPGLGLRLIYFSYDVKMKEKGDIPEGYSVSREKKERFSLILESASTNQTSMYLCASSPAGGPQADYNEQFFGPGTRLTVL.

This chain uses TRBV6-4 with TRBJ2-1, with TRBD2 matching 13 bases. V dropped 2 bases and J dropped 5; count of bases not matched to a gene: 0. CDR3 length: 15 residues. Germline V gene data show CDR1 as MRHNA and CDR2 as SNTAGT. The chain's CDR3 is CASSDGTSGNNEQFF. DNA of the CDR3: TGTGCCAGCAGTGACGGGACTAGCGGGAACAATGAGCAGTTCTTC.